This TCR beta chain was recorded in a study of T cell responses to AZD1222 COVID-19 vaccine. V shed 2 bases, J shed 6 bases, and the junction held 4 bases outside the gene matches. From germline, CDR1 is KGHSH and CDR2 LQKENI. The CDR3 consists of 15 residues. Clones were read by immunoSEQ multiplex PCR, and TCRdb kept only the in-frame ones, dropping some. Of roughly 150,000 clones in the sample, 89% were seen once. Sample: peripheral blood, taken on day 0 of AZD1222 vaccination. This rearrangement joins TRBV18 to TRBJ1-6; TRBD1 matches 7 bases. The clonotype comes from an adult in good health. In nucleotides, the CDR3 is TGTGCCAGCTCACCAGGCCCAGGGGGTAATTCACCCCTCCACTTT. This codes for CASSPGPGGNSPLHF.